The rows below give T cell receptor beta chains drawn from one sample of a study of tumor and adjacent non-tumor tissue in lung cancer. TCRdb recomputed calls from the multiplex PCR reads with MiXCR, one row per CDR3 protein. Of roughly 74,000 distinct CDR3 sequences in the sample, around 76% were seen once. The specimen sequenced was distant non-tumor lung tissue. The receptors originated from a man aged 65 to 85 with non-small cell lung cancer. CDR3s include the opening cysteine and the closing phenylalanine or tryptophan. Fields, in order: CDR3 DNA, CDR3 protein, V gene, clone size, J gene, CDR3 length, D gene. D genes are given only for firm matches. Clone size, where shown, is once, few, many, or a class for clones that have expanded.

TGTGCCAGCAGCTTAACAGGAGGCACTGAAGCTGTCTTT | CASSLTGGTEAVF | TRBV7-8 | - | TRBJ1-1 | 13 | -
TGTGCCAGCAGCTTATCTCGGGGAAGCTCCTATAAGCAGTTCTTC | CASSLSRGSSYKQFF | TRBV11-3 | - | TRBJ2-1 | 15 | -
TGTGCCAGCAGCCAAAGCGGAGTGGTAGCAGGTACCCAGTATTTT | CASSQSGVVAGTQYF | TRBV13 | - | TRBJ2-3 | 15 | -
TGCGCCAGCAGCAATACTATTAGAACTAGCCTCGTGCTAGACAAGCAGTACTTC | CASSNTIRTSLVLDKQYF | TRBV4-1 | - | TRBJ2-7 | 18 | -
TGTCCCAGCGGCTTAGTGGGCACAGGGGTTGCCGGGGAGCTCTTTTTT | CPSGLVGTGVAGELFF | TRBV11-2 | - | TRBJ2-2 | 16 | TRBD1
TGTGCCAGTGGCTTAGAGGGGGTCGGATTTTCTGGCTACACCTTC | CASGLEGVGFSGYTF | TRBV7-9 | - | TRBJ1-2 | 15 | -
TGCAGCGTCACTGGGACATATAGGACAGATACGCAGTATTTT | CSVTGTYRTDTQYF | TRBV29-1 | once | TRBJ2-3 | 14 | -
TGCGCCAGCAGCCGGACACTAGCGGGAGAGGGGGGCAAGCGGTACTTC | CASSRTLAGEGGKRYF | TRBV4-1 | - | TRBJ2-7 | 16 | TRBD2
TGCGACAGCAGCATAGTGGGCACAGGGGTTGCCGGGGAGCTGTTTTTT | CDSSIVGTGVAGELFF | TRBV11-2 | - | TRBJ2-2 | 16 | TRBD1
TGTGCCAGGAGTAACAGGGGACATGAAAAACTGCTTTTT | CARSNRGHEKLLF | TRBV11-3 | - | TRBJ1-4 | 13 | TRBD1
TGTGCCACAACCTGTCGGGAAGTAAGCACAGATACGCAGTATTTT | CATTCREVSTDTQYF | TRBV11-3 | - | TRBJ2-3 | 15 | -
TGCAGCGTTGTCCCCTTTCAATCTTCGGGAGAAGATGGCTACAGCTTC | CSVVPFQSSGEDGYSF | TRBV29-1 | - | TRBJ1-2 | 16 | -
TGTGCCAGCACCCGAACTCTAACAGTCCTCTTTAACTATGGCTACACCTTC | CASTRTLTVLFNYGYTF | TRBV12-3/TRBV12-4 | many | TRBJ1-2 | 17 | -
TGTGCCAGCAGGGGTCGGACAGGGGGCTCTTGGAACAATGAGCAGTTCTTC | CASRGRTGGSWNNEQFF | TRBV12-3/TRBV12-4 | many | TRBJ2-1 | 17 | TRBD1
TGTGCCAGCGGCTCCGTTGTCTTGGACAGGACCTACGAGCAGTACTTC | CASGSVVLDRTYEQYF | TRBV5-6 | - | TRBJ2-7 | 16 | TRBD1
TGTGCCAGCAGTCAGGGGACTAGCGGGGGAAATGAGCATTTCTTC | CASSQGTSGGNEHFF | TRBV6-4 | - | TRBJ2-1 | 15 | TRBD2
TGCGCCATCAAACCGGGTGATAGCAATCAGCCCAAGCATTTT | CAIKPGDSNQPKHF | TRBV5-1 | - | TRBJ1-5 | 14 | -
TGCAGCATTGGTTCTAGTTTCTACGAGCAGTACTTC | CSIGSSFYEQYF | TRBV29-1 | few | TRBJ2-7 | 12 | -
TGCGCCAGCAGCCAAGAGCCTGGGAGGGCGGAGTATTTT | CASSQEPGRAEYF | TRBV4-3 | many | TRBJ2-3 | 13 | TRBD2
TGTGCCAGCAGCCCTAGAGAGGGGACCACAGATACGCAGTATTTT | CASSPREGTTDTQYF | TRBV11-3 | - | TRBJ2-3 | 15 | -
TGTGTCAGCAGCCCGGGTAGGACAGAGCGGTACTTC | CVSSPGRTERYF | TRBV11-2 | - | TRBJ2-7 | 12 | -